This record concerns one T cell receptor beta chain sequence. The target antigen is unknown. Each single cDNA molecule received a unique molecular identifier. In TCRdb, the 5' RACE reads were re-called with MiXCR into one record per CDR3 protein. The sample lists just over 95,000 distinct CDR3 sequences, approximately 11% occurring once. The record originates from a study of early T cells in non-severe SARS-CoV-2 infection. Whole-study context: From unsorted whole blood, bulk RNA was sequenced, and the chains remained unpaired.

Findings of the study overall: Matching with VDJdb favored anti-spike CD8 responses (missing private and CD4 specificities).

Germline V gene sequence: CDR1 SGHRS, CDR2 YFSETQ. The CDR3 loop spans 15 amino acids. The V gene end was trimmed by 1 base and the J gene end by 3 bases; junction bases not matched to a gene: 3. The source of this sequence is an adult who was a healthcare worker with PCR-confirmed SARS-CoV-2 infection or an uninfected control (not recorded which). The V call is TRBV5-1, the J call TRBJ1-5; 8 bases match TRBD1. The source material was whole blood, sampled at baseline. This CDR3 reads CASSLTDRDNQPQHF. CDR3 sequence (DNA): TGCGCCAGCAGCTTGACGGACAGGGACAATCAGCCCCAGCATTTT.